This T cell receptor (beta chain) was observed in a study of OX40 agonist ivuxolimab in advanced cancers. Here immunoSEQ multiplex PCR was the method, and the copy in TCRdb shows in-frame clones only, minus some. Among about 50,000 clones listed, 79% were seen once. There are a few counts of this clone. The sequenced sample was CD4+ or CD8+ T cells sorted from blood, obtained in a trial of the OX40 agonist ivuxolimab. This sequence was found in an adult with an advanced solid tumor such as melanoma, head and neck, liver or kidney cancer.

CDR3 coding DNA: TGTGCCAGCAACAGGGGCAATCAGCCCCAGCATTTT. Protein sequence: CASNRGNQPQHF. This chain connects TRBV2 to TRBJ1-5, with D perhaps matching TRBD1 (6 bases). V was clipped by 7 bases and J by 2 bases, with 6 bases between them. Germline V gene sequence: CDR1 SNHLY, CDR2 FYNNEI. The CDR3 is 12 amino acids.